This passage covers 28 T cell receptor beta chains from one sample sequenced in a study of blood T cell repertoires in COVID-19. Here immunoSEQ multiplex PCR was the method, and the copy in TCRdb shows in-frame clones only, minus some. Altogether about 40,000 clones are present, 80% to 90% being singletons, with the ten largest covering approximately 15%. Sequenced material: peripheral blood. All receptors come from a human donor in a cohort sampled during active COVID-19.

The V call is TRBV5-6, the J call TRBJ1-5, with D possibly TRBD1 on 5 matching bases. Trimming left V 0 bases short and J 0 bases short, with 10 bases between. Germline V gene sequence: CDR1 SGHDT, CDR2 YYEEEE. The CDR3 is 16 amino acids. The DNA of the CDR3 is TGTGCCAGCAGCTTGGCCTCGGGGGGTAGCAATCAGCCCCAGCATTTT. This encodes CASSLASGGSNQPQHF.

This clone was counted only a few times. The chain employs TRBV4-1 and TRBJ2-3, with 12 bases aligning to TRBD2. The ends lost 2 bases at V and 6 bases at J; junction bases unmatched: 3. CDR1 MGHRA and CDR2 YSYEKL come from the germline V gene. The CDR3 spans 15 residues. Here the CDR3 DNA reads TGCGCCAGCAGCCAAACTAGCGGGGGGAGGGATACGCAGTATTTT. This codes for CASSQTSGGRDTQYF.

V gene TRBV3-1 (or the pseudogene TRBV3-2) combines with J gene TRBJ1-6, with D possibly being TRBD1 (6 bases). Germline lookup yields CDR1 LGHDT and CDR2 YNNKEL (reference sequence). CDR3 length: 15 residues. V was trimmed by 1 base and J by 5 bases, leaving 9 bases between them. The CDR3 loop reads CASSQGSGDNSPLHF. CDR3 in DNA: TGTGCCAGCAGCCAAGGCTCAGGGGATAATTCACCCCTCCACTTT.

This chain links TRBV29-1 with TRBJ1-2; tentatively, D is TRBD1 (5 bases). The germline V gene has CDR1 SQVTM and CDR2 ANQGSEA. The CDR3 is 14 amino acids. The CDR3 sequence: CTSFGGSPRGGYTF. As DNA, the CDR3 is TGCACCAGTTTTGGGGGGTCTCCCCGGGGTGGCTACACCTTC.

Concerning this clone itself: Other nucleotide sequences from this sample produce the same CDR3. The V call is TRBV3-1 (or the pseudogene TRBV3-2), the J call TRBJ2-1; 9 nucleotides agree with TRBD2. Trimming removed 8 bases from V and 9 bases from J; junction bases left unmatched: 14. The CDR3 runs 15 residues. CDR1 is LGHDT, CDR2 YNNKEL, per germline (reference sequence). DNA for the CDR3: TGTGCCAGCTCGGGGCGGGGGGGCCGATCCCGTGAGCAGTTCTTC. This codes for CASSGRGGRSREQFF.

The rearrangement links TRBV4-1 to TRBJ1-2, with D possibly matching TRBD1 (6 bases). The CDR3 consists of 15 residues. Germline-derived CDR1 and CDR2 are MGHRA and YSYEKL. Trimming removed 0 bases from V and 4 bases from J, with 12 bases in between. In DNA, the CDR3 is TGCGCCAGCAGCCAAGACCAGGGGAAAATCTATGGCTACACCTTC. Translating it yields CASSQDQGKIYGYTF.

The CDR3 sequence is CSVLTGDWNTIYF. The CDR3 coding sequence is TGCAGCGTTCTAACCGGGGATTGGAACACCATATATTTT. The chain is built from TRBV29-1 and TRBJ1-3; D not resolved. The CDR3 extends over 13 amino acids. Per germline, CDR1 SQVTM and CDR2 ANQGSEA. With 5 bases removed from V and 7 bases from J, the gap between germline ends came to 15 bases.

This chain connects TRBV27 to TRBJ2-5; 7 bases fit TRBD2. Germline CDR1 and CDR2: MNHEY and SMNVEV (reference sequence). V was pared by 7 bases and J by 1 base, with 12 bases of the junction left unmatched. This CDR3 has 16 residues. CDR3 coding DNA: TGTGCCAGCACCTTGGGGGGGGGACTACGCCAAGAGACCCAGTACTTC. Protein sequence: CASTLGGGLRQETQYF.

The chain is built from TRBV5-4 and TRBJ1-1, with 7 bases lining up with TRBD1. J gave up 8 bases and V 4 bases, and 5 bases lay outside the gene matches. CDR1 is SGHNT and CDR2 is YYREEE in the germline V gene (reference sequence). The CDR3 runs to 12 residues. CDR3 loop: CASSQPGQEAFF. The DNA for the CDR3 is TGTGCCAGCAGCCAACCGGGACAGGAAGCTTTCTTT.

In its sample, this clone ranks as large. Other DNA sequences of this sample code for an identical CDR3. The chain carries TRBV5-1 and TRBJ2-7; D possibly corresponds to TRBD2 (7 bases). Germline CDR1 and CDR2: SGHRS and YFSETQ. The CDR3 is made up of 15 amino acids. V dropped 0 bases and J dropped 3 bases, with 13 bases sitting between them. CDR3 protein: CASSLAGGGGYEQYF. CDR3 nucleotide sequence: TGCGCCAGCAGCTTGGCCGGGGGCGGGGGCTACGAGCAGTACTTC.

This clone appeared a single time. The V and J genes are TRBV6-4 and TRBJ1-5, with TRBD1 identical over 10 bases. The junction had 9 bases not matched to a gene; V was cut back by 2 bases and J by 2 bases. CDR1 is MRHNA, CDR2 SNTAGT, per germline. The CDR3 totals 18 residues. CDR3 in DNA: TGTGCCAGCAGTGACGCGGGGGACAGGGGACGGGGCAATCAGCCCCAGCATTTT. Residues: CASSDAGDRGRGNQPQHF.

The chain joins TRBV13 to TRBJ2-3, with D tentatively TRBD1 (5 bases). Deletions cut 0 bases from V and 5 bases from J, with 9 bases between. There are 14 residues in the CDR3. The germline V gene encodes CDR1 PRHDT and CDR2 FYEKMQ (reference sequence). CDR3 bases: TGTGCCAGCAGCTTAGGGGGGCGCGTAGATACGCAGTATTTT. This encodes CASSLGGRVDTQYF.

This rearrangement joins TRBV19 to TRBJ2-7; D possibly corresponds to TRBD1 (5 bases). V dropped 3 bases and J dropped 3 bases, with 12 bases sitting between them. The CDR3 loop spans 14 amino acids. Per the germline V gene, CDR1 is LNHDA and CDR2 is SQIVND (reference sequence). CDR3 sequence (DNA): TGTGCCAGTAGTATGTACAGTAGGGGCTACGAGCAGTACTTC. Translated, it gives CASSMYSRGYEQYF.

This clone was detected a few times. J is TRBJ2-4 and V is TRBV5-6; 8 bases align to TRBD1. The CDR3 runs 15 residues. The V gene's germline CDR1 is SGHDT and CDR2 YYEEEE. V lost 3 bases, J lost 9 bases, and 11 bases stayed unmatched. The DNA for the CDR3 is TGTGCCAGCAGCTCTACCCGGACAGGGTACGGCATTCAGTACTTC. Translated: CASSSTRTGYGIQYF.

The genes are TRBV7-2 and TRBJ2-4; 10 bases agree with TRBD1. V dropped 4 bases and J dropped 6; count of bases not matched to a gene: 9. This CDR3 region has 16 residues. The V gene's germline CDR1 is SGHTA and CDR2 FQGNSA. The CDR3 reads CASSWFQDRGVNIQYF. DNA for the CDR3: TGTGCCAGCAGCTGGTTCCAGGACAGGGGGGTAAACATTCAGTACTTC.

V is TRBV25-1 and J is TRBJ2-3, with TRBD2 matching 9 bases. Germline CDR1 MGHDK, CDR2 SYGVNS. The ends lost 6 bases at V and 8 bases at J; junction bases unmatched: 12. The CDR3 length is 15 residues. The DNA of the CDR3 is TGTGCCAGCAGGCCATTGGCGGGGGGGCCGGGTACGCAGTATTTT. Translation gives CASRPLAGGPGTQYF.

This CDR3 reads CASSLGGKLNTEAFF. The CDR3 nucleotides read TGCGCCAGCAGCTTGGGAGGGAAACTCAACACTGAAGCTTTCTTT. The V call is TRBV5-1, the J call TRBJ1-1; D is unclear. Germline lookup yields CDR1 SGHRS and CDR2 YFSETQ. Trimming cost V 0 bases and J 2 bases, with 11 bases left between them. The CDR3 consists of 15 residues.

CDR3 residues: CASSYSYGYTF. CDR3 sequence (DNA): TGTGCCAGCAGTTACAGCTATGGCTACACCTTC. V gene TRBV12-3 or TRBV12-4 combines with J gene TRBJ1-2, with no clear D. V was shortened by 4 bases and J by 4 bases, with 4 bases between the two germline ends. The CDR3 extends over 11 amino acids.

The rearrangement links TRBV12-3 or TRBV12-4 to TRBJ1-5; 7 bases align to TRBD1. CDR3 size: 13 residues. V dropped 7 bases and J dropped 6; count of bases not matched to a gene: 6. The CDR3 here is CASTAGGSQPQHF. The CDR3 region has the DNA TGTGCCAGCACGGCAGGGGGGAGTCAGCCCCAGCATTTT.

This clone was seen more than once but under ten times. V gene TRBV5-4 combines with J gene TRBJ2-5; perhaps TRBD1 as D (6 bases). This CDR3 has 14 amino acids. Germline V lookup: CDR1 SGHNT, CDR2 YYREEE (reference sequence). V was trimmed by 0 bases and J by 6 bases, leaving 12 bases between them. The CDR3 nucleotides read TGTGCCAGCAGCTTGGATAGCAGGGGTAAGACCCAGTACTTC. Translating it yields CASSLDSRGKTQYF.

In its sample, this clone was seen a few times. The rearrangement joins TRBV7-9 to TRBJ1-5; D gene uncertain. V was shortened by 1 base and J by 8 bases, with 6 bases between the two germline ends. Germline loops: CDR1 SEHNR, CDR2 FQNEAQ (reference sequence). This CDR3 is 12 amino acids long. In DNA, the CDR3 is TGTGCCAGCAGCTTAGGGAGTGAGCCCCAGCATTTT. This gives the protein CASSLGSEPQHF.

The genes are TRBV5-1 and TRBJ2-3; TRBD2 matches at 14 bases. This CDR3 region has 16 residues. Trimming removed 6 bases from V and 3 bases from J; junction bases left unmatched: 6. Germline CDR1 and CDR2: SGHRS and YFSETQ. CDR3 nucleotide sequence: TGCGCCAGCAACCTTGGGACTAGCGGGGGAACAGATACGCAGTATTTT. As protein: CASNLGTSGGTDTQYF.

The CDR3: CASSLTGYNSPLHF. The CDR3 DNA reads as TGTGCCAGCAGCCTCACAGGGTATAATTCACCCCTCCACTTT. The chain is built from TRBV14 and TRBJ1-6; perhaps TRBD1 as D (6 bases). The CDR3 spans 14 residues. V was clipped by 4 bases and J by 4 bases, with 8 bases between them. The germline CDR1 and CDR2 sequences are SGHDN and FVKESK. The whole variable domain, filled in from reference TRBV14 and TRBJ1-6, reads EAGVTQFPSHSVIEKGQTVTLRCDPISGHDNLYWYRRVMGKEIKFLLHFVKESKQDESGMPNNRFLAERTGGTYSTLKVQPAELEDSGVYFCASSLTGYNSPLHFGNGTRLTVT.

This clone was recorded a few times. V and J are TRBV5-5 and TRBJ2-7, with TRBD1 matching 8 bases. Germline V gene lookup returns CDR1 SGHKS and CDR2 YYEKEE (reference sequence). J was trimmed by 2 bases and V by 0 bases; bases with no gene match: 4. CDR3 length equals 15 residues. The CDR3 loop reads CASSLATGDPYEQYF. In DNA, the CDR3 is TGTGCCAGCAGCTTGGCGACAGGGGATCCCTACGAGCAGTACTTC.

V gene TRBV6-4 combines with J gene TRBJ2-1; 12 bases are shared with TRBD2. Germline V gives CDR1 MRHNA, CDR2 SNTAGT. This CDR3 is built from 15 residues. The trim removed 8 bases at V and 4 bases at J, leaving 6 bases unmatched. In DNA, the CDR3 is TGTGCCAGCTTAACTAGCGGGGGGCGATACAATGAGCAGTTCTTC. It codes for CASLTSGGRYNEQFF.

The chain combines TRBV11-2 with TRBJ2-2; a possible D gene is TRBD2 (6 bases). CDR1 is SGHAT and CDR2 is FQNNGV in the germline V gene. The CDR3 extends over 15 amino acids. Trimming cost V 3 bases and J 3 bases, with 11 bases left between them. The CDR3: CASSLGGRDTGELFF. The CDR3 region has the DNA TGTGCCAGCAGCTTGGGGGGTAGAGACACCGGGGAGCTGTTTTTT. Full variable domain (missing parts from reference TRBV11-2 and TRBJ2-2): EAGVAQSPRYKIIEKRQSVAFWCNPISGHATLYWYQQILGQGPKLLIQFQNNGVVDDSQLPKDRFSAERLKGVDSTLKIQPAKLEDSAVYLCASSLGGRDTGELFFGEGSRLTVL.

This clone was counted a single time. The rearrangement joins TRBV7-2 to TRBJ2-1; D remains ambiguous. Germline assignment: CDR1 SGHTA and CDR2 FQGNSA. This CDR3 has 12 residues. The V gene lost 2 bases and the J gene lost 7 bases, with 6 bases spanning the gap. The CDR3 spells CASSLTRNEQFF. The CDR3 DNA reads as TGTGCCAGCAGCTTAACCAGGAATGAGCAGTTCTTC. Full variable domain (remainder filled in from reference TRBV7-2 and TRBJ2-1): GAGVSQSPSNKVTEKGKDVELRCDPISGHTALYWYRQSLGQGLEFLIYFQGNSAPDKSGLPSDRFSAERTGGSVSTLTIQRTQQEDSAVYLCASSLTRNEQFFGPGTRLTVL.

The CDR3 DNA reads TGTGCCAGCAGCCCTAATCGGGACAGATCACCCCTCCACTTT. This codes for CASSPNRDRSPLHF. The chain uses TRBV3-1 (or the pseudogene TRBV3-2) and TRBJ1-6, with 7 positions matching TRBD1. The germline V gene encodes CDR1 LGHDT and CDR2 YNNKEL (reference sequence). The ends lost 4 bases at V and 10 bases at J; junction bases unmatched: 7. This CDR3 spans 14 amino acids.